The 19 T cell receptor beta chains reported below all come from one sample, sequenced in a study of regulatory T cells in long-lasting Graves disease. Sample time point: persistent/refractory GD, antithyroid drugs over 5 years with positive TRAb. After RNA was extracted from PBMCs, the TCR library was made from it. TCR beta libraries were built with iRepertoire HTBI primers and Arm-PCR of CDR3 regions. TCRdb reprocessed the multiplex PCR reads via MiXCR and lists one record per CDR3 protein. This repertoire shows around 450,000 distinct CDR3 sequences, 20% to 25% found once; its top ten account for 7% to 9%. Sequenced material: peripheral blood mononuclear cells (PBMCs), taken when the disease was refractory, from a patient treated with antithyroid drugs. These TCRs come from a female donor with Graves disease.

This clonotype was seen more than once but under ten times. This chain uses TRBV6-6 with TRBJ1-4; D ambiguous. This CDR3 is 15 amino acids long. The V end lost 0 bases, the J end lost 7 bases, and 12 bases lay between the germline ends. CDR1 is MNHNY and CDR2 is SVGAGI in the germline V gene (reference sequence). This CDR3 reads CASSYSASLGEKLFF. CDR3 sequence (DNA): TGTGCCAGCAGTTACTCGGCTTCCTTGGGTGAAAAACTGTTTTTT.

The gene calls are TRBV7-2 and TRBJ2-5; D is undetermined. Trimming stripped 1 base from V and 0 bases from J, with 6 bases between. CDR1 and CDR2 from the germline V gene are SGHTA and FQGNSA. CDR3 length equals 14 residues. CDR3 nucleotide sequence: TGTGCCAGCAGCTTAGTAATCTACCAAGAGACCCAGTACTTC. Amino acid sequence: CASSLVIYQETQYF.

The table lists this clonotype with many counts. The chain has TRBV28 and TRBJ2-3, with D perhaps TRBD1 (5 bases). The CDR3 has 13 amino acids. V was trimmed by 10 bases and J by 3 bases, leaving 14 bases between them. Germline assignment: CDR1 MDHEN and CDR2 SYDVKM. The CDR3 nucleotides are TGTGCCACCGACAAACAGGCAACAGATACGCAGTATTTT. Its protein product is CATDKQATDTQYF.

Many counts were recorded for this clonotype. The chain has TRBV6-1 and TRBJ2-5; D is tentatively TRBD1 or TRBD2 (6 bases each). V lost 8 bases and J 1 base, leaving 14 bases between the germline ends. CDR3 length equals 14 residues. Per germline, CDR1 MNHNS and CDR2 SASEGT. This chain's CDR3 is CASSSGGGQETQYF. The CDR3 DNA reads TGTGCCAGCTCCTCCGGAGGGGGCCAAGAGACCCAGTACTTC.

This clonotype was observed many times. V and J are TRBV11-2 and TRBJ2-7, with D possibly matching TRBD1 (6 bases). Germline lookup yields CDR1 SGHAT and CDR2 FQNNGV. Trimming cost V 3 bases and J 2 bases, with 11 bases left between them. This CDR3 contains 14 residues. The chain's CDR3 is CASSFRDTTYEQYF. The CDR3 region has the DNA TGTGCCAGCAGCTTCCGGGACACCACCTACGAGCAGTACTTC. Complete variable domain (other parts from reference TRBV11-2 and TRBJ2-7): EAGVAQSPRYKIIEKRQSVAFWCNPISGHATLYWYQQILGQGPKLLIQFQNNGVVDDSQLPKDRFSAERLKGVDSTLKIQPAKLEDSAVYLCASSFRDTTYEQYFGPGTRLTVT.

V is TRBV5-1 and J is TRBJ2-3; TRBD1 matches 9 bases. The V gene's germline CDR1 is SGHRS and CDR2 YFSETQ. Trimming at V came to 4 bases and at J to 2 bases, leaving 8 bases not matched to a gene. The CDR3 spans 16 residues. CDR3 coding DNA: TGCGCCAGCAGCCTACCGACAGGGGGGGACACAGATACGCAGTATTTT. Protein product: CASSLPTGGDTDTQYF.

In its sample, this clonotype was seen a few times. The CDR3 sequence is CASRLAGPEDTQYF. The CDR3, as DNA: TGTGCCAGCAGATTAGCGGGGCCAGAAGATACGCAGTATTTT. This chain uses TRBV2 with TRBJ2-3; TRBD2 matches at 8 bases. Unmatched junction bases numbered 7, after V lost 6 bases and J lost 5 bases. Germline assignment: CDR1 SNHLY and CDR2 FYNNEI. The CDR3 is 14 residues long.

The chain employs TRBV12-3 or TRBV12-4 and TRBJ2-1; 11 bases fit TRBD2. V dropped 6 bases and J dropped 5; count of bases not matched to a gene: 9. The CDR3 contains 16 residues. The CDR3 DNA sequence: TGTGCCAGCAGACCTTATAGCGGGAGGGCCGACAATGAGCAGTTCTTC. Translation: CASRPYSGRADNEQFF.

This clonotype was found once. Sequence at one end of the junction differs from germline and may be a read error. The chain joins TRBV20-1 to TRBJ1-3; D remains unclear. Germline V gene sequence: CDR1 DFQATT, CDR2 SNEGSKA (reference sequence). CDR3 length equals 14 residues. For the CDR3, the DNA is TGCAGTGCTAGATCACATCAGTCTGGAAACACCATACATTTT. The encoded protein is CSARSHQSGNTIHF.

This clonotype was seen only a few times. A much larger clone lies one base from this, so it may be a read error. This chain connects TRBV2 to TRBJ2-7; tentative D call: TRBD1 (7 bases). Germline V lookup: CDR1 SNHLY, CDR2 FYNNEI. The V gene lost 1 base and the J gene lost 3 bases, with 10 bases spanning the gap. CDR3 length equals 14 residues. In nucleotides, the CDR3 is TGTGCCAGCAGTGAAGGACAGGGAGGCTACGAGCAGTACTTC. Translated, it gives CASSEGQGGYEQYF. The full variable domain, its missing parts supplied by reference TRBV2 and TRBJ2-7, is EPEVTQTPSHQVTQMGQEVILRCVPISNHLYFYWYRQILGQKVEFLVSFYNNEISEKSEIFDDQFSVERPDGSNFTLKIRSTKLEDSAMYFCASSEGQGGYEQYFGPGTRLTVT.

The chain is built from TRBV6-1 and TRBJ1-5, with 7 bases that match TRBD1. The germline CDR1 and CDR2 sequences are MNHNS and SASEGT. The CDR3 runs to 12 residues. The V segment lost 6 bases and the J segment 4 bases; nucleotides outside the gene matches: 0. CDR3: CASRGQNQPQHF. The CDR3, as DNA: TGTGCCAGCAGGGGACAGAATCAGCCCCAGCATTTT.

This clonotype was counted many times. This chain links TRBV24-1 with TRBJ1-2; TRBD1 aligns across 7 bases. Germline values: CDR1 KGHDR, CDR2 SFDVKD. CDR3 length: 13 amino acids. The V gene end was trimmed by 10 bases and the J gene end by 5 bases; junction bases not matched to a gene: 9. The CDR3 DNA follows: TGTGCCACTCCCCTGGACAGGCTTTATGGCTACACCTTC. This translates into CATPLDRLYGYTF.

The V call is TRBV19, the J call TRBJ1-2; perhaps TRBD1 as D (5 bases). V lost 5 bases and J lost 10, with 14 bases in between. There are 12 residues in the CDR3. Germline CDR1 reads LNHDA; CDR2 reads SQIVND (reference sequence). The DNA for the CDR3 is TGTGCCAGTAGTCTTGCCGGGGCTGACTACACCTTC. Amino acids: CASSLAGADYTF.

The rearrangement links TRBV7-3 to TRBJ1-2; 12 nucleotides align to TRBD1. J was trimmed by 4 bases and V by 5 bases; bases with no gene match: 5. Germline V CDR1 and CDR2: SGHTA, FQGTGA. This CDR3 has 15 residues. Here the CDR3 reads CASSGGTGGAYGYTF. The CDR3 DNA reads as TGTGCCAGCAGCGGTGGGACAGGGGGCGCCTATGGCTACACCTTC.

V and J are TRBV12-3 or TRBV12-4 and TRBJ2-2; TRBD2 is a possible D gene (6 bases). Trimming cost V 2 bases and J 7 bases, with 20 bases left between them. The CDR3 is 17 amino acids. CDR3 DNA: TGTGCCAGCAGTTTAAGGTCTCTGGGGGGATTTGTCGGGGAGCTGTTTTTT. It is translated as CASSLRSLGGFVGELFF.

This clonotype occurred a few times. The chain recombines TRBV18 with TRBJ2-5; D is unresolved. This CDR3 region has 15 residues. Germline V gives CDR1 KGHSH, CDR2 LQKENI. V lost 3 bases and J 5 bases, leaving 16 bases between the germline ends. The chain's CDR3 is CASSPDPMRRETQYF. The CDR3 bases are TGTGCCAGCTCACCGGACCCCATGAGAAGGGAGACCCAGTACTTC.

The rearrangement joins TRBV7-9 to TRBJ2-3; a possible D gene is TRBD2 (6 bases). There are 16 residues in the CDR3. Deletions cut 8 bases from V and 4 bases from J, with 22 bases between. Germline lookup yields CDR1 SEHNR and CDR2 FQNEAQ (reference sequence). The DNA of the CDR3 is TGTGCCAGCGAAGTTATGGGACTGACGGAGGCAGATACGCAGTATTTT. It translates to CASEVMGLTEADTQYF.

This chain uses TRBV7-9 with TRBJ1-5, with 8 bases matching TRBD1. The CDR3 length is 15 residues. V trimming: 4 bases; J trimming: 2 bases; junction bases outside the gene matches: 4. Per germline, CDR1 SEHNR and CDR2 FQNEAQ (reference sequence). The DNA of the CDR3 is TGTGCCAGCAGCTCGGACAGGGAGCGCAATCAGCCCCAGCATTTT. Translating it yields CASSSDRERNQPQHF.

This clonotype came up a few times. The CDR3 here is CSASIGTGRVGAFF. CDR3 nucleotides: TGCAGTGCTAGCATCGGGACAGGGAGAGTCGGAGCTTTCTTT. The chain is built from TRBV20-1 and TRBJ1-1, with 9 bases that match TRBD1. The length of the CDR3 is 14 residues. Germline CDR1 DFQATT, CDR2 SNEGSKA (reference sequence). The trim removed 3 bases at V and 10 bases at J, leaving 12 bases unmatched.